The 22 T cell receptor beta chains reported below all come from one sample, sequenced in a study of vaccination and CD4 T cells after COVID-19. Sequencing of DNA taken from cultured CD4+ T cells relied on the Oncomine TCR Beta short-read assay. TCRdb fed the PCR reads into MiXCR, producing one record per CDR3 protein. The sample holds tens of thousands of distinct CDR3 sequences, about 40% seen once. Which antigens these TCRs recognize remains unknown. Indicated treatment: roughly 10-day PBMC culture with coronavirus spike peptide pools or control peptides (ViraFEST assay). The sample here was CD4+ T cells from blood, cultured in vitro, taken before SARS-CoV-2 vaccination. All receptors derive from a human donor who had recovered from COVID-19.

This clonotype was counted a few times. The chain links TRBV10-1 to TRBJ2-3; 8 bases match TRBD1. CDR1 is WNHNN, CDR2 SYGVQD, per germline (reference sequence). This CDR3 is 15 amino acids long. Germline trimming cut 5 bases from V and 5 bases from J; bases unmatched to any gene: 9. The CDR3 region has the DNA TGCGCCAGCAGTTCGACAGGGGTCGTGGGAGATACGCAGTATTTT. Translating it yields CASSSTGVVGDTQYF.

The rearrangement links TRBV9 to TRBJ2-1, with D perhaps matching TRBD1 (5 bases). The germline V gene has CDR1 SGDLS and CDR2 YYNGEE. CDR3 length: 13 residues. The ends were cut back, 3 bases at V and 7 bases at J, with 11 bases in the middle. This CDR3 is CASSEQVVNEQFF. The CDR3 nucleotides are TGTGCCAGCAGCGAACAGGTGGTGAATGAGCAGTTCTTC. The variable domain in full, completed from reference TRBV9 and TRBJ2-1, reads DSGVTQTPKHLITATGQRVTLRCSPRSGDLSVYWYQQSLDQGLQFLIQYYNGEERAKGNILERFSAQQFPDLHSELNLSSLELGDSALYFCASSEQVVNEQFFGPGTRLTVL.

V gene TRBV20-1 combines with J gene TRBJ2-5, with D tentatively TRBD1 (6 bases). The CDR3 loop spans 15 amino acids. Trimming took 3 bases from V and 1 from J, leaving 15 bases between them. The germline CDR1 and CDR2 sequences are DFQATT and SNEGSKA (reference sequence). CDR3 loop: CSASIRDTLQETQYF. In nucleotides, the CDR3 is TGCAGTGCTAGTATAAGGGACACCCTCCAAGAGACCCAGTACTTC.

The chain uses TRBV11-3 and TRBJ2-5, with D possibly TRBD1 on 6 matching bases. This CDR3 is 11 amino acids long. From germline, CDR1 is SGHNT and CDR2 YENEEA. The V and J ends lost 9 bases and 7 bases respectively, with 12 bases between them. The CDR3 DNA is TGTGCCAGTGGAATGACAGGGACCCAGTACTTC. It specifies CASGMTGTQYF. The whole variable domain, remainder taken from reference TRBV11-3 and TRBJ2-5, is EAGVVQSPRYKIIEKKQPVAFWCNPISGHNTLYWYLQNLGQGPELLIRYENEEAVDDSQLPKDRFSAERLKGVDSTLKIQPAELGDSAVYLCASGMTGTQYFGPGTRLLVL.

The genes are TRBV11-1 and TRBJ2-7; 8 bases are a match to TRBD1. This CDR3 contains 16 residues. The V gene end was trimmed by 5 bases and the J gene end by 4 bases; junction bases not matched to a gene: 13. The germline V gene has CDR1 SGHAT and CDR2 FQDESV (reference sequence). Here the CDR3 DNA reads TGTGCCAGCAGCCATGCGAGTACAGGGGGACCATACGAGCAGTACTTC. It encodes CASSHASTGGPYEQYF.

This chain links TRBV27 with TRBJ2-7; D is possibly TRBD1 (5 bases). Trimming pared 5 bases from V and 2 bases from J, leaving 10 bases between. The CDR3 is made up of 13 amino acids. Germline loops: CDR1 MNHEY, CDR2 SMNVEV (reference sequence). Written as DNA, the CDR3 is TGTGCCAGCAGTCGCGACAGTACCTACGAGCAGTACTTC. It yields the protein CASSRDSTYEQYF.

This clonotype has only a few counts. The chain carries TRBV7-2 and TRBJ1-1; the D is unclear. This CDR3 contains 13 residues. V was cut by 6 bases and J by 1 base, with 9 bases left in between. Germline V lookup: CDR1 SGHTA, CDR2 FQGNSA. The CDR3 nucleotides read TGTGCCAGCAGTGTGTCAGCGAACACTGAAGCTTTCTTT. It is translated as CASSVSANTEAFF.

The CDR3 coding sequence is TGTGCCAGCAGCTTGGAGGGACAGGGGGCCCTTAACTATGGCTACACCTTC. Protein: CASSLEGQGALNYGYTF. This chain uses TRBV5-6 with TRBJ1-2, with TRBD1 matching over 12 bases. This CDR3 comprises 17 residues. The V gene's germline CDR1 is SGHDT and CDR2 YYEEEE. Germline trimming cut 0 bases from V and 1 base from J; bases unmatched to any gene: 4.

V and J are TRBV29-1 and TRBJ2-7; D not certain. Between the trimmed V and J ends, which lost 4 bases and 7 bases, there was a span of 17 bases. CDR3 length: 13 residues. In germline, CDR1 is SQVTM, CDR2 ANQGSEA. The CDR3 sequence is CSVADRSPGEQYF. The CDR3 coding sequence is TGCAGCGTTGCTGACCGCTCACCCGGGGAGCAGTACTTC.

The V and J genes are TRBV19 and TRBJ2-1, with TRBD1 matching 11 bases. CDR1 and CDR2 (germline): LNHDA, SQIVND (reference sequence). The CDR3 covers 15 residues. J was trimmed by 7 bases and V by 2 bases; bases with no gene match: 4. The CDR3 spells CASSIKGQGGNEQFF. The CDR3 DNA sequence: TGTGCCAGTAGTATAAAGGGACAGGGGGGAAATGAGCAGTTCTTC.

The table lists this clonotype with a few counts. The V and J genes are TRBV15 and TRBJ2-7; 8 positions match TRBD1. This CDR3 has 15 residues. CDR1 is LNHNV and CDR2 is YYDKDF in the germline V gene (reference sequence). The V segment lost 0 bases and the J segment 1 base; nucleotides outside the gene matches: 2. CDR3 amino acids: CATSREDRGSYEQYF. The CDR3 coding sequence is TGTGCCACCAGCAGAGAAGACAGGGGATCCTACGAGCAGTACTTC.

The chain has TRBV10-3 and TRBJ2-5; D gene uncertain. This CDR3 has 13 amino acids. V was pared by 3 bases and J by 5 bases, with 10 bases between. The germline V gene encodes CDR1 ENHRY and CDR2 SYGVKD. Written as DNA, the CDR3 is TGTGCCATCAGTGAAGGGATTAGGGAGACCCAGTACTTC. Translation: CAISEGIRETQYF.

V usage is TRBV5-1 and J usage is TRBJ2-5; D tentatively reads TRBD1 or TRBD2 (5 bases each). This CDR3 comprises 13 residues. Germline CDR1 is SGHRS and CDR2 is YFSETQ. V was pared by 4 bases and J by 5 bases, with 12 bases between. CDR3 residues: CASSGGGFETQYF. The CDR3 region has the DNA TGCGCCAGCAGCGGGGGTGGGTTTGAGACCCAGTACTTC.

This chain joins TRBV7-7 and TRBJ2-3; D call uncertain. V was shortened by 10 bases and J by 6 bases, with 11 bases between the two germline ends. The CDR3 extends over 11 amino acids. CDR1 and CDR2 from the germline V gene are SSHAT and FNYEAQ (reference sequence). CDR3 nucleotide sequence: TGTGCCACCCGAGTTGGGGATACGCAGTATTTT. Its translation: CATRVGDTQYF. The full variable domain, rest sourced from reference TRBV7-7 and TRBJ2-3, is GAGVSQSPRYKVTKRGQDVTLRCDPISSHATLYWYQQALGQGPEFLTYFNYEAQPDKSGLPSDRFSAERPEGSISTLTIQRTEQRDSAMYRCATRVGDTQYFGPGTRLTVL.

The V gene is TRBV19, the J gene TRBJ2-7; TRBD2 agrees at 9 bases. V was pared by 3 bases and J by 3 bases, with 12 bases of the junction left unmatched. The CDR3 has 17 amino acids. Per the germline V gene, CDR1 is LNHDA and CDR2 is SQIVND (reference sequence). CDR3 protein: CASSISLGASGVYEQYF. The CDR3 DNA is TGTGCCAGTAGTATTTCCCTCGGGGCTAGCGGGGTCTACGAGCAGTACTTC.

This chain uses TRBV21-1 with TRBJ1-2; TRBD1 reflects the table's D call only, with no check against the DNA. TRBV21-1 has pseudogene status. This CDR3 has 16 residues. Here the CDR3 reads CASSNGPPRGREGYTF. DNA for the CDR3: TGTGCCAGCAGCAATGGACCCCCAAGGGGGCGAGAAGGCTACACCTTC.

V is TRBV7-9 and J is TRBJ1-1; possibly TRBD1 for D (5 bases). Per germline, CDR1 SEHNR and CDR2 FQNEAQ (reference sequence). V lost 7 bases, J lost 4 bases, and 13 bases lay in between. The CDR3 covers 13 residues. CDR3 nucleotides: TGTGCCAGCACCGTCGAAAGGGGCACTGAAGCTTTCTTT. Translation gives CASTVERGTEAFF.

The CDR3 loop reads CASSGQGASNYGYTF. In DNA, the CDR3 is TGTGCCAGTAGTGGACAGGGGGCAAGTAACTATGGCTACACCTTC. The V call is TRBV19, the J call TRBJ1-2; the match to TRBD1 covers 11 bases. The CDR3 extends over 15 amino acids. CDR1 is LNHDA, CDR2 SQIVND, per germline (reference sequence). V was pared by 5 bases and J by 1 base, with 3 bases of the junction left unmatched.

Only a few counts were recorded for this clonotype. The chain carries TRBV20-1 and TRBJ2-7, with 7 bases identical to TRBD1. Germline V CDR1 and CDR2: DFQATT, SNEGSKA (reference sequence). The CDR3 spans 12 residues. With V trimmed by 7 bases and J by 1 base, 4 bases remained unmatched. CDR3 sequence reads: CSVWDRSYEQYF. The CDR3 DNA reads TGCAGTGTTTGGGACAGATCCTACGAGCAGTACTTC.

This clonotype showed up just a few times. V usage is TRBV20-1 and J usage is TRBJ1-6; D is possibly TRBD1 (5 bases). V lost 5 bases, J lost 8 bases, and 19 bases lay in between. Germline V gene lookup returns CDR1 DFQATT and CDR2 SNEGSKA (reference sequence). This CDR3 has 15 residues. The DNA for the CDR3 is TGCAGTGCTCGGCCGGGGACGGGGGTTCATTCACCCCTCCACTTT. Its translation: CSARPGTGVHSPLHF.

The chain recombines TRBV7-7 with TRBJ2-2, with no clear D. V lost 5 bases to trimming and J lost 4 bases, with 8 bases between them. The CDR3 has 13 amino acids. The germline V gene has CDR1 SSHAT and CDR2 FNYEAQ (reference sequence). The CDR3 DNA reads TGTGCCAGCAGCCCCCTCCGCACCGGGGAGCTGTTTTTT. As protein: CASSPLRTGELFF.

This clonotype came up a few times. CDR3 sequence reads: CASSTSRGGYTF. CDR3 in DNA: TGTGCCAGCAGTACATCCAGGGGTGGCTACACCTTC. The V call is TRBV27, the J call TRBJ1-2; D is possibly TRBD1 (6 bases). In germline, CDR1 is MNHEY, CDR2 SMNVEV (reference sequence). V shed 5 bases and J shed 7 bases, with 11 bases lying between them. The CDR3 contains 12 residues.